The T cell receptor beta chain under discussion was sequenced for a study of blood T cells in healthy people across ages. General study points: The CMV status of each donor remained undetermined, and this could have confounded shifts in expanded clonotypes.

Extracted total RNA amounted to at least 5.5 micrograms for each sample. The CDR3 contains 14 residues. Trimming took off 10 bases at V and 4 bases at J, with 14 bases between the two ends. The V gene's germline CDR1 is MNHNY and CDR2 SVGAGI (reference sequence). As regards this clonotype: Its antigen is not identified.

A J-beta primer mix and a sample-barcoded 5' primer were used in a second PCR of roughly 7 to 12 cycles. MiXCR, applied by TCRdb to the 5' RACE reads, yields one record per CDR3 protein. The profile shows 650,000 to 700,000 distinct CDR3 sequences, roughly half of them singletons. Sequencing used blood. The V gene is TRBV6-6, the J gene TRBJ2-6; D ambiguous. This sequence originates from a woman of 80 years or more in good health. The CDR3 is CATTPSGGANVLTF. The DNA of the CDR3 is TGTGCCACCACACCATCCGGGGGGGCCAACGTCCTGACTTTC.